Sequencing of this T cell receptor beta chain was carried out in a study of cytomegalovirus exposure and HLA in healthy donors. The primer mix had 60 Vbeta and 13 Jbeta primers. Sequenced by immunoSEQ multiplex PCR; TCRdb stores in-frame clones only, minus some. This table holds roughly 130,000 clones, roughly 78% found once. Germline V CDR1 and CDR2: SGHDT, YYEEEE. V lost 3 bases and J lost 6, with 6 bases in between. The CDR3 has 12 residues. The origin of this receptor is a man in his thirties or forties in good health and CMV-seronegative. Material: PBMCs. V gene TRBV5-6 combines with J gene TRBJ2-2, with D perhaps matching TRBD1 (6 bases). CDR3 amino acids: CASSYRAGELFF. In DNA form, the CDR3 reads TGTGCCAGCAGCTACAGGGCCGGGGAGCTGTTTTTT.